The rows below give T cell receptor beta chains drawn from one sample of a study of cytomegalovirus exposure and HLA in healthy donors. Clones were sequenced by immunoSEQ multiplex PCR, and TCRdb holds only the in-frame ones, with some missing. The data contain tens of thousands of clones, roughly 96% of them singletons. The sample consisted of PBMCs. The receptors come from a man aged 18 to 30 in good health and CMV-seronegative. CDR3s include the opening cysteine and the closing phenylalanine or tryptophan. D genes are given only for firm matches. Size is omitted from some rows. Given values are once, few, many or a class for expanded clones.

J: TRBJ2-7
D: TRBD1
size: .
V: TRBV5-5
CDR3: CASSLGQRSYEQYF
DNA: TGTGCCAGCAGCCTGGGACAGCGATCCTACGAGCAGTACTTC

J: TRBJ1-1
D: TRBD1
size: .
V: TRBV6-5
CDR3: CASSYSTGANTEAFF
DNA: TGTGCCAGCAGTTACTCGACAGGGGCCAACACTGAAGCTTTCTTT

J: TRBJ1-2
D: .
size: .
V: TRBV6-6
CDR3: CASSQRQHYGYTF
DNA: TGTGCCAGCAGTCAGAGACAGCACTATGGCTACACCTTC

J: TRBJ1-4
D: .
size: .
V: TRBV19
CDR3: CASSMGPWTEELFF
DNA: TGTGCCAGTAGTATGGGCCCCTGGACAGAGGAACTGTTTTTT

J: TRBJ1-2
D: .
size: .
V: TRBV5-1
CDR3: CASSVGRDYGYTF
DNA: TGCGCCAGCAGCGTCGGACGGGACTATGGCTATACCTTC

J: TRBJ2-1
D: .
size: .
V: TRBV4-2
CDR3: CASSSRTVNEQFF
DNA: TGTGCCAGCAGCTCCAGGACTGTCAATGAGCAGTTCTTC

J: TRBJ2-7
D: .
size: .
V: TRBV30
CDR3: CAWSGGSYEQYF
DNA: TGTGCCTGGAGTGGCGGGTCTTACGAGCAGTACTTC

J: TRBJ2-5
D: TRBD1
size: once
V: TRBV19
CDR3: CASSIDRDRGKTQYF
DNA: TGTGCCAGTAGTATAGACCGCGACAGGGGGAAGACCCAGTACTTC

J: TRBJ1-2
D: .
size: .
V: TRBV27
CDR3: CASSLTPGGVNGYTF
DNA: TGTGCCAGCAGTTTGACCCCAGGAGGGGTAAATGGCTACACCTTC

J: TRBJ1-1
D: .
size: once
V: TRBV28
CDR3: CASSSHQGPTEAFF
DNA: TGTGCCAGCAGTTCCCACCAGGGCCCCACTGAAGCTTTCTTT